A selection of T cell receptor beta chains follows, all from one sample in a study of cytomegalovirus exposure and HLA in healthy donors. The table came from immunoSEQ multiplex PCR; TCRdb's copy has only in-frame clones and leaves some out. The sample has around 150,000 clones; approximately 87% are singletons. The sequenced sample consisted of PBMCs. The receptors originated from a woman aged 30 to 39 in good health and CMV-seronegative. CDR3s include the opening cysteine and the closing phenylalanine or tryptophan. D genes are given only for firm matches. The listing skips clone size in some rows; elsewhere it reads once, few, many or a size class.

>TRBJ1-4|12|.|TRBV2|.
CANSGAGEKLFF
TGTGCCAATTCAGGGGCTGGAGAAAAACTGTTTTTT
>TRBJ1-4|14|.|TRBV18|.
CASSPGRFGEKLFF
TGTGCCAGCTCACCGGGCCGCTTCGGTGAAAAACTGTTTTTT
>TRBJ2-3|15|.|TRBV19|TRBD1
CASRRPGQGADTQYF
TGTGCCAGTAGGCGACCGGGACAGGGTGCAGATACGCAGTATTTT
>TRBJ2-3|15|.|TRBV13|.
CASSHTGLRGNTQYF
TGTGCCAGCAGCCACACGGGACTCCGTGGAAATACGCAGTATTTT
>TRBJ2-7|15|.|TRBV7-8|TRBD2
CASSLIRLAFHEQYF
TGTGCCAGCAGCTTAATCCGACTAGCTTTCCACGAGCAGTACTTC
>TRBJ1-1|15|.|TRBV9|TRBD1
CASSGPGQENTEAFF
TGTGCCAGCAGCGGACCGGGACAGGAGAACACTGAAGCTTTCTTT
>TRBJ2-7|13|.|TRBV11-2|TRBD1
CASSAATGSEQYF
TGTGCCAGCAGCGCAGCGACAGGGTCCGAGCAGTACTTC
>TRBJ2-1|15|.|TRBV7-9|TRBD2
CASSLWVGRRGEQFF
TGTGCCAGCAGCTTATGGGTCGGGAGGCGTGGTGAGCAGTTCTTC
>TRBJ2-3|12|.|TRBV30|TRBD2
CAWSAGGDTQYF
TGTGCCTGGAGTGCTGGGGGGGACACGCAGTATTTT
>TRBJ1-2|15|.|TRBV4-1|.
CASSQARGLNYGYTF
TGCGCCAGCAGCCAAGCTCGAGGGTTGAACTATGGCTACACCTTC
>TRBJ2-7|15|once|TRBV28|TRBD2
CASSLLTSGGGVQYF
TGTGCCAGCAGTTTATTGACTAGCGGGGGTGGTGTGCAGTACTTC
>TRBJ2-7|14|.|TRBV7-9|TRBD1
CASSMGQGEGEQYF
TGTGCCAGCAGCATGGGACAGGGCGAGGGCGAGCAGTACTTC
>TRBJ2-2|17|.|TRBV29-1|TRBD1
CSAGGSLGQGYTGELFF
TGCAGCGCTGGGGGCTCGCTGGGACAGGGTTACACCGGGGAGCTGTTTTTT
>TRBJ2-1|13|once|TRBV5-4|.
CASVGGPRGEQFF
TGTGCCAGCGTGGGCGGGCCGCGGGGTGAGCAGTTCTTC
>TRBJ2-1|15|.|TRBV7-3|TRBD2
CASSPGLAAYNEQFF
TGTGCCAGCAGCCCTGGACTAGCGGCTTACAATGAGCAGTTCTTC
>TRBJ1-1|17|.|TRBV7-2|.
CASSFISPQGANTEAFF
TGTGCCAGCAGCTTTATATCCCCACAAGGGGCGAACACTGAAGCTTTCTTT
>TRBJ2-1|15|few|TRBV6-4|TRBD2
CASSEGLAGVNEQFF
TGTGCCAGCAGCGAAGGACTAGCGGGAGTCAATGAGCAGTTCTTC
>TRBJ1-2|15|.|TRBV5-4|TRBD1
CASSLAIGGEGGYTF
TGTGCCAGCAGCTTGGCCATAGGGGGCGAGGGGGGCTACACCTTC
>TRBJ2-2|17|.|TRBV28|TRBD1
CASSVGEGTGGDGELFF
TGTGCCAGCAGCGTAGGGGAAGGGACAGGGGGCGACGGGGAGCTGTTTTTT
>TRBJ1-1|15|.|TRBV6-5|.
CASSYWSSGNTEAFF
TGTGCCAGCAGTTACTGGTCCAGCGGGAACACTGAAGCTTTCTTT
>TRBJ1-2|15|once|TRBV10-3|.
CAISEVGGQRGGYTF
TGTGCCATCAGTGAGGTGGGGGGGCAACGCGGGGGCTACACCTTC
>TRBJ2-2|17|.|TRBV4-1|.
CASSQVLSGPNTGELFF
TGCGCCAGCAGCCAAGTATTAAGCGGACCAAACACCGGGGAGCTGTTTTTT
>TRBJ1-1|13|.|TRBV19|.
CASSISTGTEAFF
TGTGCCAGTAGTATCTCCACCGGGACTGAAGCTTTCTTT
>TRBJ1-2|15|.|TRBV2|TRBD1
CASRFGTEPHYGYTF
TGTGCCAGCAGGTTTGGGACAGAACCCCACTATGGCTACACCTTC
>TRBJ2-1|12|once|TRBV28|TRBD1
CASSWTGDEQFF
TGTGCCAGCAGTTGGACAGGGGACGAGCAGTTCTTC
>TRBJ1-1|15|.|TRBV7-6|TRBD1
CASSSLTGLNTEAFF
TGTGCCAGCAGCTCCTTGACAGGGTTGAACACTGAAGCTTTCTTT
>TRBJ1-3|15|.|TRBV28|TRBD1
CASSETGQGGNTIYF
TGTGCCAGCAGTGAGACAGGGCAGGGTGGAAACACCATATATTTT
>TRBJ1-1|15|.|TRBV6-5|.
CASSYSGKGDTEAFF
TGTGCCAGCAGTTACAGTGGAAAGGGGGACACTGAAGCTTTCTTT
>TRBJ1-2|13|.|TRBV5-4|.
CASSLQGTYGYTF
TGTGCCAGCAGCTTGCAGGGCACCTATGGCTACACCTTC
>TRBJ2-1|15|.|TRBV9|.
CASSPGSRSYNEQFF
TGTGCCAGCAGCCCGGGGTCACGCTCCTACAATGAGCAGTTCTTC
>TRBJ2-2|12|.|TRBV11-3|.
CASSPQYGELFF
TGTGCCAGCAGCCCTCAGTACGGGGAGCTGTTTTTT
>TRBJ2-1|16|.|TRBV4-1|TRBD2
CASSLLSGGAYNEQFF
TGCGCCAGCAGCCTATTAAGCGGGGGGGCGTACAATGAGCAGTTCTTC
>TRBJ2-1|18|.|TRBV28|TRBD2
CASSLYPIASGGYNEQFF
TGTGCCAGCAGTTTATACCCGATCGCTAGCGGGGGCTACAATGAGCAGTTCTTC
>TRBJ2-1|13|.|TRBV27|TRBD1
CASSLDRGLEQFF
TGTGCCAGCAGTTTGGACAGGGGGCTTGAGCAGTTCTTC
>TRBJ1-4|17|.|TRBV5-5|.
CASSLATRGTTNEKLFF
TGTGCCAGCAGCTTGGCCACGAGGGGGACAACTAATGAAAAACTGTTTTTT
>TRBJ2-5|16|.|TRBV7-6|TRBD2
CASSLGELAVEETQYF
TGTGCCAGCAGCTTAGGTGAACTAGCGGTAGAAGAGACCCAGTACTTC
>TRBJ2-1|16|once|TRBV27|TRBD2
CASSPAGLAVGNEQFF
TGTGCCAGCAGCCCAGCGGGACTAGCGGTCGGCAATGAGCAGTTCTTC
>TRBJ2-2|14|.|TRBV28|TRBD1
CASSGGGTGGELFF
TGTGCCAGCAGTGGGGGTGGGACAGGAGGGGAGCTGTTTTTT
>TRBJ2-1|12|.|TRBV5-8|.
CASRPLRSEQFF
TGTGCCAGCAGGCCCCTCCGGAGTGAGCAGTTCTTC
>TRBJ2-7|14|few|TRBV5-1|TRBD1
CASSLEPTTGGKYF
TGCGCCAGCAGCTTGGAACCAACCACAGGGGGCAAGTACTTC
>TRBJ2-7|15|.|TRBV4-1|TRBD1
CASSQAPTGGYEQYF
TGCGCCAGCAGCCAGGCGCCCACAGGGGGCTACGAGCAGTACTTC
>TRBJ2-2|14|.|TRBV7-8|.
CASSLVSGTGELFF
TGTGCCAGCAGCTTAGTCTCGGGCACCGGGGAGCTGTTTTTT